The rows below give T cell receptor beta chains drawn from one sample of a study of beta chain features in type 1 diabetes. Only in-frame clones appear in the TCRdb table, and some are missing; sequencing was by immunoSEQ multiplex PCR. The repertoire has 150,000 to 200,000 clones, 6.5% to 10% of them found once; the top ten carry 0.45% to 0.6%. The sample consisted of central memory CD4+ T cells from blood. The origin of the receptors is a woman between 18 and 29 years old with type 1 diabetes. Each CDR3 is given with its conserved first and last residue. A D gene is named only where the DNA matches it firmly. For some rows the clone size is stated as once, few or many, or as a class when expanded; others skip it.

j_call v_call clone_size d_call cdr3_nt cdr3_aa
TRBJ2-5 TRBV7-2 few TRBD2 TGTGCCAGCAGCTTAGCCCGGGGGGGGCCATCCTCCATAGAGACCCAGTACTTC CASSLARGGPSSIETQYF
TRBJ2-1 TRBV28 few TRBD2 TGTGCCAGCTGGGGGACTAGCGGGAGGAATGAGCAGTTCTTC CASWGTSGRNEQFF
TRBJ2-7 TRBV7-2 few - TGTGCCAGCAGTCTCGAGATTGACAGATTCTACGAGCAGTACTTC CASSLEIDRFYEQYF
TRBJ1-1 TRBV5-1 few TRBD1 TGCGCCAGCAGCGACGGACGACAGGGAGACACTGAAGCTTTCTTT CASSDGRQGDTEAFF
TRBJ2-3 TRBV7-8 - TRBD2 TGTGCCAGCAGCCTGACGGGGCTAGCGGGCGGCGGGTCAGATACGCAGTATTTT CASSLTGLAGGGSDTQYF
TRBJ2-1 TRBV4-3 few - TGCGCCAGCAGCCAAGATCGCCCCATTGGCGGATACAATGAGCAGTTCTTC CASSQDRPIGGYNEQFF
TRBJ2-5 TRBV30 few - TGTGCCTGGAAAGTAGCGGATCAAGAGACCCAGTACTTC CAWKVADQETQYF
TRBJ1-1 TRBV30 - - TGTGCCTGGGCACAGGGAAAAGCTGAAGCTTTCTTT CAWAQGKAEAFF
TRBJ2-5 TRBV5-5 - - TGTGCCAGCAGCTTGACAGGGCAGGGGCAAGAGACCCAGTACTTC CASSLTGQGQETQYF
TRBJ2-2 TRBV29-1 - TRBD1 TGCAGCGGGACAGGGAACACCGGGGAGCTGTTTTTT CSGTGNTGELFF
TRBJ2-1 TRBV30 - - TGTGCCTGGAGACGTCTAAGCCCCTACAATGAGCAGTTCTTC CAWRRLSPYNEQFF
TRBJ2-7 TRBV11-2 few TRBD2 TGTGCCAGCAGCCCCCCGGCTAGCGGGAGCTACGAGCAGTACTTC CASSPPASGSYEQYF
TRBJ2-1 TRBV20-1 few - TGCAGCACGGAGGGGTACAATGAGCAGTTCTTC CSTEGYNEQFF
TRBJ2-1 TRBV19 - TRBD2 TGTGCCAGTAGTATTACTGGCGGGGGGGCCAGGGGTGAGCAGTTCTTC CASSITGGGARGEQFF
TRBJ2-2 TRBV15 - TRBD2 TGTGCCACCAGCAGAGATCGGGGGGCGAACACCGGGGAGCTGTTTTTT CATSRDRGANTGELFF
TRBJ2-1 TRBV7-2 - - TGTGCCAGCAGCCCTGGGGCTAATGAGCAGTTCTTC CASSPGANEQFF
TRBJ2-1 TRBV12-5 - TRBD2 TGTGCTAGTGGAAGAACTAGCGGGAGATTTAGTGAGCAGTTCTTC CASGRTSGRFSEQFF
TRBJ2-1 TRBV7-3 - - TGTGCCAGCAGCGAGACTACTGGGAAAAATGAGCAGTTCTTC CASSETTGKNEQFF
TRBJ1-1 TRBV30 few - TGTGCCTGGATGCGGGGGCAAGGCACTGAAGCTTTCTTT CAWMRGQGTEAFF
TRBJ1-1 TRBV5-1 few - TGCGCCAGCAGCTGGGGGGAAGACACTGAAGCTTTCTTT CASSWGEDTEAFF